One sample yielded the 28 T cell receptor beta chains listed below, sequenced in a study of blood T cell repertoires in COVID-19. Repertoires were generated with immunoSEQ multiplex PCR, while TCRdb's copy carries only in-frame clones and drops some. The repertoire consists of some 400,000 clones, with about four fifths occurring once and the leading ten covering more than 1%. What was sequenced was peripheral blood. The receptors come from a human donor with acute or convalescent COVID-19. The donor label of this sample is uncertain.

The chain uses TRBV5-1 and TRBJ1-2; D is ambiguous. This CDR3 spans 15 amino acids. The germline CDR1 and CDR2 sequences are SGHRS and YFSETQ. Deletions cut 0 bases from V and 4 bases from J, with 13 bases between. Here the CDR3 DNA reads TGCGCCAGCAGCTTGGCCGGGAGGGAACGCTATGGCTACACCTTC. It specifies CASSLAGRERYGYTF. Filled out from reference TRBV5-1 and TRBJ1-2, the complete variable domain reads KAGVTQTPRYLIKTRGQQVTLSCSPISGHRSVSWYQQTPGQGLQFLFEYFSETQRNKGNFPGRFSGRQFSNSRSEMNVSTLELGDSALYLCASSLAGRERYGYTFGSGTRLTVV.

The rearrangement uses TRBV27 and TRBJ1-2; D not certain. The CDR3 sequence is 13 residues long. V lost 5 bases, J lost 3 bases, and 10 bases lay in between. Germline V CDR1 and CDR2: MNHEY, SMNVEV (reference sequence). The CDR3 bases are TGTGCCAGCAGTACCTACCCGGACTATGGCTACACCTTC. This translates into CASSTYPDYGYTF.

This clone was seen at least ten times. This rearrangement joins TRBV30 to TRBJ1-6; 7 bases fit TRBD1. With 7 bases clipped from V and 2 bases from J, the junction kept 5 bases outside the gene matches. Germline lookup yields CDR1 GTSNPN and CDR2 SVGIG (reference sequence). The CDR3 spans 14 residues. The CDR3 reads CASRQGPYNSPLHF. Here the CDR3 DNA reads TGTGCCTCAAGACAGGGACCCTATAATTCACCCCTCCACTTT.

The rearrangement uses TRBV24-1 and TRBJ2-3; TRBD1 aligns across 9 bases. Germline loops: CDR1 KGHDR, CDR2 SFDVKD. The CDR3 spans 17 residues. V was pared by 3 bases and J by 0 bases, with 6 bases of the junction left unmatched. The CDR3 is CATSDISGTGSTDTQYF. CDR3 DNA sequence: TGTGCCACCAGTGATATCTCAGGGACAGGGAGCACAGATACGCAGTATTTT.

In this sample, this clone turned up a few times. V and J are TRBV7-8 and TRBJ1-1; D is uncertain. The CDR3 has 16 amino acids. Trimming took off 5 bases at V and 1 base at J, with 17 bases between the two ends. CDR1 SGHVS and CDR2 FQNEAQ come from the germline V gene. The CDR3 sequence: CASSLGRGERNTEAFF. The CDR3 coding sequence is TGTGCCAGCAGCCTTGGACGCGGGGAGAGGAACACTGAAGCTTTCTTT. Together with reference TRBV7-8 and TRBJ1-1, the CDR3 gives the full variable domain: GAGVSQSPRYKVAKRGQDVALRCDPISGHVSLFWYQQALGQGPEFLTYFQNEAQLDKSGLPSDRFFAERPEGSVSTLKIQRTQQEDSAVYLCASSLGRGERNTEAFFGQGTRLTVV.

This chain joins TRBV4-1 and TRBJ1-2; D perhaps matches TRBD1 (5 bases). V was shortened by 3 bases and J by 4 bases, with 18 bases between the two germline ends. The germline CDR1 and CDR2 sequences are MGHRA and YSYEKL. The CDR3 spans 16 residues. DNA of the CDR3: TGCGCCAGCAGCCACCCAGATACACGACAGAGCTATGGCTACACCTTC. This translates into CASSHPDTRQSYGYTF.

CDR3 amino acids: CASRRGISGNTIYF. The CDR3 DNA follows: TGTGCCAGCAGGAGGGGGATCTCTGGAAACACCATATATTTT. V gene TRBV6-5 combines with J gene TRBJ1-3, with a weak D call TRBD1 (6 bases). The CDR3 extends over 14 amino acids. V shed 6 bases and J shed 0 bases, with 9 bases lying between them. Looked up from germline, CDR1 is MNHEY and CDR2 is SVGAGI.

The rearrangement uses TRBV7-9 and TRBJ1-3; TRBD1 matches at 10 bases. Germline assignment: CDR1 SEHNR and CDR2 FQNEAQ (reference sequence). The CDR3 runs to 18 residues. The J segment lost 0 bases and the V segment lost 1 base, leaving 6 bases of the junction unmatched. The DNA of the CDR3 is TGTGCCAGCAGCTTAGAGGGGACAGGGGCCCTCTCTGGAAACACCATATATTTT. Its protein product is CASSLEGTGALSGNTIYF. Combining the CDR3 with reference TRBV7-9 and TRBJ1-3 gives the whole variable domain DTGVSQNPRHKITKRGQNVTFRCDPISEHNRLYWYRQTLGQGPEFLTYFQNEAQLEKSRLLSDRFSAERPKGSFSTLEIQRTEQGDSAMYLCASSLEGTGALSGNTIYFGEGSWLTVV.

For the CDR3, the DNA is TGTGCCAGCAGCCCTCGTACCCTCGGGGGTCGCTACGAGCAGTACTTC. Translated, it gives CASSPRTLGGRYEQYF. The chain uses TRBV7-8 and TRBJ2-7, with a weak D call TRBD2 (6 bases). Germline V gene data show CDR1 as SGHVS and CDR2 as FQNEAQ. Trimming removed 5 bases at V and 3 bases at J, with 20 bases between. This CDR3 region has 16 residues. Drawing the rest from reference TRBV7-8 and TRBJ2-7, the complete variable domain is GAGVSQSPRYKVAKRGQDVALRCDPISGHVSLFWYQQALGQGPEFLTYFQNEAQLDKSGLPSDRFFAERPEGSVSTLKIQRTQQEDSAVYLCASSPRTLGGRYEQYFGPGTRLTVT.

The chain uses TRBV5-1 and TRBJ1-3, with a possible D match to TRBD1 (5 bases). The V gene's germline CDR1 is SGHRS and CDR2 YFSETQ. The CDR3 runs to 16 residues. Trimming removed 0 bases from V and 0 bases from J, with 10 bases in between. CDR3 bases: TGCGCCAGCAGCTTGGGGGGCGGTAACTCTGGAAACACCATATATTTT. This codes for CASSLGGGNSGNTIYF.

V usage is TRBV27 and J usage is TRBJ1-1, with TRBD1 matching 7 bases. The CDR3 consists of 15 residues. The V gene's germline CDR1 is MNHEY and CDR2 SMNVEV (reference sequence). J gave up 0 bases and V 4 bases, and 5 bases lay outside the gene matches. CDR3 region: CASSSNRGMNTEAFF. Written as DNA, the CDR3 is TGTGCCAGCAGTTCAAACAGGGGAATGAACACTGAAGCTTTCTTT.

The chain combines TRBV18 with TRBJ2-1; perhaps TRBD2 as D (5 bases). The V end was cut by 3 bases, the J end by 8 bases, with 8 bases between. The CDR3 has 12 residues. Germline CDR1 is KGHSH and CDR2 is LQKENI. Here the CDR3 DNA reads TGTGCCAGCTCACCCCTCGGGGATGAGCAGTTCTTC. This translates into CASSPLGDEQFF.

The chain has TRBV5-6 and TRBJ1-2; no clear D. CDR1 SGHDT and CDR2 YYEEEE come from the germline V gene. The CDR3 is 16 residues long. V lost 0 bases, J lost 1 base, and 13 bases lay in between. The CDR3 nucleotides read TGTGCCAGCAGCTTGGGGGCCGCGGGGATTAACTATGGCTACACCTTC. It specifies CASSLGAAGINYGYTF. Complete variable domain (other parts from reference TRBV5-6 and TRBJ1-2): DAGVTQSPTHLIKTRGQQVTLRCSPKSGHDTVSWYQQALGQGPQFIFQYYEEEERQRGNFPDRFSGHQFPNYSSELNVNALLLGDSALYLCASSLGAAGINYGYTFGSGTRLTVV.

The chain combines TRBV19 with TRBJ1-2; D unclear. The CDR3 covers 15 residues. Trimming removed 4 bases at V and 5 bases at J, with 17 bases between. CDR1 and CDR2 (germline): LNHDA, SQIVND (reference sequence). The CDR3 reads CASSSYTGVSYGYTF. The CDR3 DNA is TGTGCCAGTAGTAGTTACACGGGAGTTTCGTATGGCTACACCTTC. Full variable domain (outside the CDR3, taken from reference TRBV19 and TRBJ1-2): DGGITQSPKYLFRKEGQNVTLSCEQNLNHDAMYWYRQDPGQGLRLIYYSQIVNDFQKGDIAEGYSVSREKKESFPLTVTSAQKNPTAFYLCASSSYTGVSYGYTFGSGTRLTVV.

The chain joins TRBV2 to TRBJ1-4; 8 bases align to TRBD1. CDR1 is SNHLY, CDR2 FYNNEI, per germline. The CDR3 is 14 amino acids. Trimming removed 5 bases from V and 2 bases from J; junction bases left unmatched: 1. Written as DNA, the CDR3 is TGTGCCAGCAGTCGACAGGGGACTAATGAAAAACTGTTTTTT. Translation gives CASSRQGTNEKLFF. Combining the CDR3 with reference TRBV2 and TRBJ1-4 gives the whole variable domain EPEVTQTPSHQVTQMGQEVILRCVPISNHLYFYWYRQILGQKVEFLVSFYNNEISEKSEIFDDQFSVERPDGSNFTLKIRSTKLEDSAMYFCASSRQGTNEKLFFGSGTQLSVL.

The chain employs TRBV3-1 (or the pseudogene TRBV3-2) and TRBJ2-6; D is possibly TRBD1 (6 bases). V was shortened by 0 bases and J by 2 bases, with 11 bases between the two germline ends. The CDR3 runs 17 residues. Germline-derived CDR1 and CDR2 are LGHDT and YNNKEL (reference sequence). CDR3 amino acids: CASSQDRGSAGANVLTF. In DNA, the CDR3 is TGTGCCAGCAGCCAAGACAGGGGAAGTGCTGGGGCCAACGTCCTGACTTTC.

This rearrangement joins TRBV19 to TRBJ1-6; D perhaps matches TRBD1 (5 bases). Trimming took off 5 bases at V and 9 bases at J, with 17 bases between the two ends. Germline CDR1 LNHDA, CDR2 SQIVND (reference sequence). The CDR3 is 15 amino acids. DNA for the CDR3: TGTGCCAGTAGTCAAGGGGAGGGTATTAGTTCACCCCTCCACTTT. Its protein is CASSQGEGISSPLHF.

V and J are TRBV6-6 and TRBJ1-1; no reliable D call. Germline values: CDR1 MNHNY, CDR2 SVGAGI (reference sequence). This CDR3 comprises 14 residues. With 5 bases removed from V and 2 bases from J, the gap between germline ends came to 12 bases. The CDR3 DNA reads TGTGCCAGCAGTGCCTCAGGAACCAACACTGAAGCTTTCTTT. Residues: CASSASGTNTEAFF.

CDR3 DNA sequence: TGTGCCAGCAGTGACCCGAGCTCCTATAATTCACCCCTCCACTTT. This sequence encodes CASSDPSSYNSPLHF. This chain joins TRBV6-1 and TRBJ1-6; D gene uncertain. The V gene lost 3 bases and the J gene lost 0 bases, with 6 bases spanning the gap. The CDR3 is made up of 15 amino acids. CDR1 is MNHNS, CDR2 SASEGT, per germline.

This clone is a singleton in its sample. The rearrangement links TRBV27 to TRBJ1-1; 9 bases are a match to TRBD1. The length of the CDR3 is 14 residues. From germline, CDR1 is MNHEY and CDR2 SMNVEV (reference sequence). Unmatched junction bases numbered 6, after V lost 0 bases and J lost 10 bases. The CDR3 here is CASSLSPLDRGAFF. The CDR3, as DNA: TGTGCCAGCAGTTTATCGCCCCTGGACAGGGGAGCTTTCTTT.

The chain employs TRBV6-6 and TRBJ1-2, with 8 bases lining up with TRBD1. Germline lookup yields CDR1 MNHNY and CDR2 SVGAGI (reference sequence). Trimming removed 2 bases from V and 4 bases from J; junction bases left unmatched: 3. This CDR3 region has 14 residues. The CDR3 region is CASSYLGQGYGYTF. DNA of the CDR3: TGTGCCAGCAGTTACCTCGGACAGGGCTATGGCTACACCTTC.

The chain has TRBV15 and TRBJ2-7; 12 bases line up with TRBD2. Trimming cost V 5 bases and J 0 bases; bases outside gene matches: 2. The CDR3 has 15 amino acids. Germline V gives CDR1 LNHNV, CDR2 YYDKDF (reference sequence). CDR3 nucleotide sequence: TGTGCCACCAGCCGACTAGCGGGAGTCTCCTACGAGCAGTACTTC. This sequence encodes CATSRLAGVSYEQYF. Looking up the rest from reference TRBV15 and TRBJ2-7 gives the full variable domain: DAMVIQNPRYQVTQFGKPVTLSCSQTLNHNVMYWYQQKSSQAPKLLFHYYDKDFNNEADTPDNFQSRRPNTSFCFLDIRSPGLGDTAMYLCATSRLAGVSYEQYFGPGTRLTVT.

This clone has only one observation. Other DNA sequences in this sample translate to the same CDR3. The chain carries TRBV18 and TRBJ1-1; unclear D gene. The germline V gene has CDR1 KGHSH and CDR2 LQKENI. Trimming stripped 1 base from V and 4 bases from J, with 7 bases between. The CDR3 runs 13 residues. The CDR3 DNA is TGTGCCAGCTCACCACAGGAGGGCACTGAAGCTTTCTTT. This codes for CASSPQEGTEAFF.

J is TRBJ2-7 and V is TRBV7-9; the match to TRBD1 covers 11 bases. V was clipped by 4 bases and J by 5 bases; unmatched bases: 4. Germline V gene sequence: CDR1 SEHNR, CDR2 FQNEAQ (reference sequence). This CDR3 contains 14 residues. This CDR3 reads CASSSGTGGNEQYF. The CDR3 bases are TGTGCCAGCAGCTCGGGGACAGGGGGTAACGAGCAGTACTTC.

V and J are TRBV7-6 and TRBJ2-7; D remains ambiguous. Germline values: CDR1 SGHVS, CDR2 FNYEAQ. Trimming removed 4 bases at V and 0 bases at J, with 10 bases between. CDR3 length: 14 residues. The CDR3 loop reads CASSSDTFSYEQYF. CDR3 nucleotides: TGTGCCAGCAGCTCAGACACCTTCTCCTACGAGCAGTACTTC.

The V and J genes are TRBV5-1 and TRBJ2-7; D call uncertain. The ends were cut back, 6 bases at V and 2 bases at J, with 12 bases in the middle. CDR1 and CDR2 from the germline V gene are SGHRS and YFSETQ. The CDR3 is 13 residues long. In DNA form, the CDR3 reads TGCGCCAGCACTGGGTTGGGCCCCTACGAGCAGTACTTC. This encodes CASTGLGPYEQYF.

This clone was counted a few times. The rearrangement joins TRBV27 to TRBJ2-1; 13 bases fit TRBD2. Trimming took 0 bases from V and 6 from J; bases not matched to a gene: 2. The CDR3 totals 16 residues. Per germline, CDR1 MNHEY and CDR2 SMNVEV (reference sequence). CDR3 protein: CASSLSGLAGTNEQFF. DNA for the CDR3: TGTGCCAGCAGTTTATCGGGACTAGCGGGGACCAATGAGCAGTTCTTC.

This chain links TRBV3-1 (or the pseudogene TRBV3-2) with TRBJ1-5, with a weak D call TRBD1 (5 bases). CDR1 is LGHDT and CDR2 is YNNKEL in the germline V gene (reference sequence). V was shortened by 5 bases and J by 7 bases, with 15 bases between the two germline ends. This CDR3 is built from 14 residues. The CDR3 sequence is CASSFGGVQQPQHF. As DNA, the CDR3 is TGTGCCAGCAGCTTCGGGGGGGTTCAGCAGCCCCAGCATTTT.